Below, one T cell receptor beta chain is given with its context. Its cognate antigen is unknown. Other DNA variants within this sample encode the same CDR3. Expressed TCRB transcripts got sequenced, as all isolated RNA was reverse transcribed. Only in-frame clones appear in the TCRdb table, and some are missing; sequencing was by immunoSEQ multiplex PCR. The table has about 160,000 clones, over 55% seen once. The CDR3 has 12 residues. V was pared by 2 bases and J by 5 bases, with 9 bases between. Germline-derived CDR1 and CDR2 are GTSNPN and SVGIG (reference sequence). The record originates from a study of beta chain features in type 1 diabetes. On the study more broadly: No patient-donor differences in age, gender, total cells or subset yield.

Study findings and constraints: Short templates might get an advantage during PCR, and this would be equal in patients and controls. Among patients with Type 1 diabetes, TCRB CDR3s were moderately but significantly shorter in every one of the four CD4+ subsets. The naive, central memory and Treg TCRB repertoires of patients appeared to be more similar to one another than those of healthy donors.

This TCR derives from a man aged 30 to 39 with type 1 diabetes. Sequencing was performed on naive CD4+ T cells from blood. The chain recombines TRBV30 with TRBJ2-5; D is unclear. CDR3 bases: TGTGCCTGGAGTTCAGGCCAGGAGACCCAGTACTTC. Translation: CAWSSGQETQYF.